This T cell receptor beta chain is from a study of identifying expanded T cells in peripheral blood. Points from the study as a whole: Across healthy donors, higher total template counts meant significantly greater approximately 2-week count variance.

Profiled with immunoSEQ multiplex PCR; TCRdb holds only in-frame clones, not every one. In the table there are 100,000 or so clones, around nine tenths of which are singletons. Trimming removed 2 bases at V and 4 bases at J, with 14 bases between. The germline V gene encodes CDR1 GTSNPN and CDR2 SVGIG (reference sequence). The CDR3 is made up of 14 amino acids. A note on this clone: Its target is unknown.

The V and J genes are TRBV30 and TRBJ2-5; the D gene could be TRBD1 or TRBD2 (5 bases each). This receptor was taken from a person aged 18 to 75 in good health. The material sequenced was blood. In DNA form, the CDR3 reads TGTGCCTGGAGTCCCGGTGCTGGGGGAGAGACCCAGTACTTC. Translating it yields CAWSPGAGGETQYF.